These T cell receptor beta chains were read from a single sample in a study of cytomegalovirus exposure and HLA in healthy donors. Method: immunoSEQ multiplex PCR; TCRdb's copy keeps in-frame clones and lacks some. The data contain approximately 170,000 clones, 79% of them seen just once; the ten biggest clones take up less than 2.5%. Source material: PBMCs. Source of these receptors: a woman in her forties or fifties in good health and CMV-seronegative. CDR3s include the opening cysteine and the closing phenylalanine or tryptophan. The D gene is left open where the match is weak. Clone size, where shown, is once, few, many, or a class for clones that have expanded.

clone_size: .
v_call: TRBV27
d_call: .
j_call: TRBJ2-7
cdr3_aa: CASSLAGSGSYSSYERYF
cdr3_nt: TGTGCCAGCAGTTTAGCGGGAAGCGGGTCCTATAGCTCCTACGAGCGGTACTTC

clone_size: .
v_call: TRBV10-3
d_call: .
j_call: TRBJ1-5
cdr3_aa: CAISESTGQPQHF
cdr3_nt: TGTGCCATCAGTGAGTCGACGGGACAGCCCCAGCATTTT

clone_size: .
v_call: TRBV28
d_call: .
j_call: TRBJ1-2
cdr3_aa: CASSLPYESYGYTF
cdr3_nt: TGTGCCAGCAGTTTACCCTATGAGAGCTATGGCTACACCTTC

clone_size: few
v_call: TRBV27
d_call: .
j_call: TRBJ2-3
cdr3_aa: CASSEPGPGADTQYF
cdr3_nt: TGTGCCAGCAGTGAGCCGGGCCCCGGGGCAGATACGCAGTATTTT

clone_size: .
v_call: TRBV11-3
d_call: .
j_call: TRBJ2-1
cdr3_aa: CASSSRENLYNEQFF
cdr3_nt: TGTGCCAGCAGCTCGCGTGAGAATTTATACAATGAGCAGTTCTTC

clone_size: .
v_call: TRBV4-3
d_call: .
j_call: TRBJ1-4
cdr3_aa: CASSRRGRDEKLFF
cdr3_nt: TGCGCCAGCAGCCGCCGCGGTCGGGATGAAAAACTGTTTTTT

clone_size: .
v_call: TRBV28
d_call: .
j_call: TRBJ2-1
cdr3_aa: CASSPWSEGPNEQFF
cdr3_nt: TGTGCCAGCAGTCCCTGGAGCGAGGGCCCCAATGAGCAGTTCTTC

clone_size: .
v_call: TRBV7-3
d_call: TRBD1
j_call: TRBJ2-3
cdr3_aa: CASSPGTGSDTQYF
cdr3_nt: TGTGCCAGCAGCCCCGGGACAGGCAGTGATACGCAGTATTTT

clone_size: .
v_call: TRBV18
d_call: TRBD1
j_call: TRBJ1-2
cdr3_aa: CASSPPGTGGNYGYTF
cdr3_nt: TGTGCCAGCTCACCACCTGGGACAGGGGGTAACTATGGCTACACCTTC

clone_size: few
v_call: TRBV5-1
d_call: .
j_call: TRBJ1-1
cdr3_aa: CASSITGFAEAFF
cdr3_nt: TGCGCCAGCAGCATTACAGGGTTCGCTGAAGCTTTCTTT

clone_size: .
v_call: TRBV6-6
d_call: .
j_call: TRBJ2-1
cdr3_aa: CASSSSRGNEQFF
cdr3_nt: TGTGCCAGCAGTTCCTCTAGGGGCAATGAGCAGTTCTTC

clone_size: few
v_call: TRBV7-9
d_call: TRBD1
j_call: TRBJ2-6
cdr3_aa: CASSRDRAGANVLTF
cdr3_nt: TGTGCCAGCAGCAGAGACAGGGCTGGGGCCAACGTCCTGACTTTC

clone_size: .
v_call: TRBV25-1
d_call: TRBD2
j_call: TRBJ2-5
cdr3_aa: CASSEVRLAGAQETQYF
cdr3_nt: TGTGCCAGCAGTGAAGTAAGACTAGCGGGTGCTCAAGAGACCCAGTACTTC

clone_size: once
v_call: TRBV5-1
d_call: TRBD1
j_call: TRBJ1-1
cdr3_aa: CASSPQGKGEAFF
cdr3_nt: TGCGCCAGCAGTCCACAGGGGAAGGGTGAAGCTTTCTTT

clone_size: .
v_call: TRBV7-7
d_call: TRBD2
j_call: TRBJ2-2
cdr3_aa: CASSPIGGARTGELFF
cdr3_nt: TGTGCTAGCAGCCCAATCGGGGGGGCTAGGACCGGGGAGCTGTTTTTT

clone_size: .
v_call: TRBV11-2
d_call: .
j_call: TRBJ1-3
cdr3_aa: CASSAQGRYGNTIYF
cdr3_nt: TGTGCCAGCAGCGCACAGGGAAGGTATGGAAACACCATATATTTT

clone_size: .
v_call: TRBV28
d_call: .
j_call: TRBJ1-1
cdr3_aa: CASTPQGPVNTEAFF
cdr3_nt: TGTGCCAGCACTCCACAGGGCCCTGTGAACACTGAAGCTTTCTTT

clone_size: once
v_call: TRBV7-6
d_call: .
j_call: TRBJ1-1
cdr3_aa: CASSQKSPGSTEAFF
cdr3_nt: TGTGCCAGCAGCCAAAAATCTCCGGGAAGCACTGAAGCTTTCTTT

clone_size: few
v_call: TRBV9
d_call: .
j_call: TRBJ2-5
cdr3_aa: CASSKGGGFVETQYF
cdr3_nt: TGTGCCAGCAGCAAGGGGGGGGGCTTCGTTGAGACCCAGTACTTC

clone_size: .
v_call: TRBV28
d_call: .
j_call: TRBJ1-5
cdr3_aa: CASSPLGTGGQPQHF
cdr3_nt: TGTGCCAGCAGTCCATTGGGTACAGGCGGTCAGCCCCAGCATTTT

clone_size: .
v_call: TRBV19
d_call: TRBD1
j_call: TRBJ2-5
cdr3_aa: CASSPPDREQETQYF
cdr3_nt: TGTGCCAGTAGTCCCCCGGACAGGGAACAAGAGACCCAGTACTTC

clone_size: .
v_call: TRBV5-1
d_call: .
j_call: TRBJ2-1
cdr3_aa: CASSLEGLPRLVVRGNEQFF
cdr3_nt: TGCGCCAGCAGCTTGGAAGGTCTCCCGAGGCTAGTAGTTAGGGGCAATGAGCAGTTCTTC

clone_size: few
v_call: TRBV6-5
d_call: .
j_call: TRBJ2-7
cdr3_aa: CASSYSSRGSYEQYF
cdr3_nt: TGTGCCAGCAGTTACTCTTCGCGGGGAAGCTACGAGCAGTACTTC

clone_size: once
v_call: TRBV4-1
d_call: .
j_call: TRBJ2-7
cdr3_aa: CASSPPDNYEQYF
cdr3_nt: TGCGCCAGCAGCCCCCCGGACAACTACGAGCAGTACTTC

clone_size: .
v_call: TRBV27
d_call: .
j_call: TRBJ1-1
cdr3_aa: CASSSSAGEAFF
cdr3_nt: TGTGCCAGCAGTTCCTCTGCGGGTGAAGCTTTCTTT

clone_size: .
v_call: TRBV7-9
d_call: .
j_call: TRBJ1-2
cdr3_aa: CSSSLGANYGYTF
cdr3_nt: TGTTCCAGCAGCTTAGGGGCCAACTATGGCTACACCTTC

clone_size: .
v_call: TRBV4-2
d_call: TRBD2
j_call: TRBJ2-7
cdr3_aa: CASSQTPGLAPYEQYF
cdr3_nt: TGTGCCAGCAGCCAAACCCCGGGACTAGCTCCCTACGAGCAGTACTTC

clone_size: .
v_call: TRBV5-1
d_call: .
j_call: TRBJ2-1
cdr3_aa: CASSLVLASNEQFF
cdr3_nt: TGCGCCAGCAGCTTGGTTCTAGCCTCCAATGAGCAGTTCTTC

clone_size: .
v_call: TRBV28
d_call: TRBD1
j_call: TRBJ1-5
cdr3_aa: CASSKQGAERQPQHF
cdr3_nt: TGTGCCAGCAGCAAACAGGGGGCGGAAAGACAGCCCCAGCATTTT

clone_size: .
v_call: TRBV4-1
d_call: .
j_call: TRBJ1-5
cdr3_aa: CASSQEVGQRNQPQHF
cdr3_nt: TGCGCCAGCAGCCAAGAGGTTGGACAGAGAAATCAGCCCCAGCATTTT

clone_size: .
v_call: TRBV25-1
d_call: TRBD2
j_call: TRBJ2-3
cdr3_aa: CASSERTSGRDTQYF
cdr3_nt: TGTGCCAGCAGTGAAAGGACTAGCGGGAGAGATACGCAGTATTTT

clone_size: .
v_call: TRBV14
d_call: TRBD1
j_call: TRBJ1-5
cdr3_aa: CASSQQGARQPQHF
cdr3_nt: TGTGCCAGCAGTCAACAGGGGGCAAGGCAGCCCCAGCATTTT

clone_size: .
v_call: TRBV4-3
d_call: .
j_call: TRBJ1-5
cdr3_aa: CASSLGQNQPQHF
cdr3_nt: TGCGCCAGCAGCCTAGGACAGAATCAGCCCCAGCATTTT

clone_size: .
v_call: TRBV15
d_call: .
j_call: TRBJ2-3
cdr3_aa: CATSTGLGRGVGTDTQYF
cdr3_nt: TGTGCCACCAGCACCGGGCTGGGGCGCGGGGTAGGTACAGATACGCAGTATTTT

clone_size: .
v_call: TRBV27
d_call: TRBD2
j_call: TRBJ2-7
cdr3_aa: CASSSVPGLASHEQYF
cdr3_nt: TGTGCCAGCAGTTCGGTTCCGGGACTAGCTTCCCACGAGCAGTACTTC

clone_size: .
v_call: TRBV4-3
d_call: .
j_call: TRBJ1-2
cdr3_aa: CASSQELYTDYGYTF
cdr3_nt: TGCGCCAGCAGCCAAGAGTTGTATACGGACTATGGCTACACCTTC

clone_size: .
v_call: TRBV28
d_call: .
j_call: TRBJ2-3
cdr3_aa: CASRYSGKGLDTQYF
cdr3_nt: TGTGCCAGCAGGTACTCAGGGAAGGGTTTAGATACGCAGTATTTT

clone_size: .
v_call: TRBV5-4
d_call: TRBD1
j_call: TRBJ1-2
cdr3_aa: CASSLGNRGDGYTF
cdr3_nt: TGTGCCAGCAGCTTGGGAAACAGGGGCGATGGCTACACCTTC

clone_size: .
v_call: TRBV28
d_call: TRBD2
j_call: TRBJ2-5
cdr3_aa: CASNFQLAGGGETQYF
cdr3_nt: TGTGCCAGCAACTTCCAACTAGCGGGAGGGGGAGAGACCCAGTACTTC

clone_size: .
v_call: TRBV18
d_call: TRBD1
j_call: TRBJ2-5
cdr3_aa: CASSQTGTETQYF
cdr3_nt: TGTGCCAGCTCACAGACAGGGACAGAGACCCAGTACTTC

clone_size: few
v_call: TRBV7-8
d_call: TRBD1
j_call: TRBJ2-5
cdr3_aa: CASSPRTGQGLETQYF
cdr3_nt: TGTGCCAGCAGCCCTAGGACGGGACAGGGGTTAGAGACCCAGTACTTC

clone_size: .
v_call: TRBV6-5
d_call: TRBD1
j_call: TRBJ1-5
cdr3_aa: CASSRQGGNQPQHF
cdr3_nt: TGTGCCAGCAGCCGACAGGGGGGAAATCAGCCCCAGCATTTT

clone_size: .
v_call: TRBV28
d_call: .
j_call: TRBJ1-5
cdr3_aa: CASSPSTGRGNQPQHF
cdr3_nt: TGTGCCAGCAGTCCTTCGACAGGCCGAGGCAATCAGCCCCAGCATTTT

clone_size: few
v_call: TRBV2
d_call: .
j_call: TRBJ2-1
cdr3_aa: CASSEGHLYNEQFF
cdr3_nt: TGTGCCAGCAGTGAGGGACACCTCTACAATGAGCAGTTCTTC

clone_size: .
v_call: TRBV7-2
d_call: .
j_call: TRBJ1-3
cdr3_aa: CASSLGRAGGGGNTIYF
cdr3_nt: TGTGCCAGCAGCTTGGGCCGGGCGGGGGGCGGTGGAAACACCATATATTTT

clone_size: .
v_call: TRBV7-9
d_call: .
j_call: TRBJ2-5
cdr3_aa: CASSFRETRMETQYF
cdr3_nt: TGTGCCAGCAGCTTTAGGGAGACTAGGATGGAGACCCAGTACTTC

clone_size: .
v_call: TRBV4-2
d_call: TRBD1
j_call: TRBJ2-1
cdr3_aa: CASSQVGTDRSYNEQFF
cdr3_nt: TGTGCCAGCAGCCAAGTAGGGACAGACCGCTCCTACAATGAGCAGTTCTTC

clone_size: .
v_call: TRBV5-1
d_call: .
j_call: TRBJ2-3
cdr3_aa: CASSLAPGADTQYF
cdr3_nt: TGCGCCAGCAGCTTGGCCCCCGGGGCAGATACGCAGTATTTT

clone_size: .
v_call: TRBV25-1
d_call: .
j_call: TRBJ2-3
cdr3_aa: CASSTAGRTDTQYF
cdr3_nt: TGTGCCAGCAGTACGGCAGGGCGCACAGATACGCAGTATTTT

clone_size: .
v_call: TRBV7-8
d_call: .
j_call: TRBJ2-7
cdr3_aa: CASSPRRGGSSSYEQYF
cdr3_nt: TGTGCCAGCAGCCCCCGGCGCGGCGGGTCAAGCTCCTACGAGCAGTACTTC

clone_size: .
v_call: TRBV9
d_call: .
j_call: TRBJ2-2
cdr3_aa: CASSVALKNTGELFF
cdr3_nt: TGTGCCAGCAGCGTAGCTTTAAAGAACACCGGGGAGCTGTTTTTT

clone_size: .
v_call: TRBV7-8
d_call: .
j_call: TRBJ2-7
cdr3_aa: CASSSRRDNSYEQYF
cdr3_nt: TGTGCCAGCAGCTCTCGACGGGATAACTCCTACGAGCAGTACTTC

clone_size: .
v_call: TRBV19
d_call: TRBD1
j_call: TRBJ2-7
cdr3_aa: CASSIGTAYEQYF
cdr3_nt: TGTGCCAGTAGTATCGGGACAGCCTACGAGCAGTACTTC

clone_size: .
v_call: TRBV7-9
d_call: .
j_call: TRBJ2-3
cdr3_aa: CASSSISDTQYF
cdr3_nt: TGTGCCAGCAGCTCTATATCGGATACGCAGTATTTT

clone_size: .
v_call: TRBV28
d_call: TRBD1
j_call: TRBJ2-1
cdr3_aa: CATVPGQGTYNEQFF
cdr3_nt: TGTGCCACGGTGCCGGGACAGGGGACCTACAATGAGCAGTTCTTC

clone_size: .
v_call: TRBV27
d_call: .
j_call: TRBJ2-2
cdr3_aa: CASRGRETPRTGELFF
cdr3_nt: TGTGCCAGCAGGGGTCGGGAGACACCGCGGACCGGGGAGCTGTTTTTT

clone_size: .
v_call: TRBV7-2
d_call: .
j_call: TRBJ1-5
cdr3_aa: CASHLRGYSNQPQHF
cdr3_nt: TGTGCCAGCCATCTCAGGGGATATAGTAATCAGCCCCAGCATTTT

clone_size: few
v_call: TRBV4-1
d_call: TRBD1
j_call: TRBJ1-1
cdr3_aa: CASSQAGTGNTEAFF
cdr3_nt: TGCGCCAGCAGCCAAGCCGGGACAGGGAACACTGAAGCTTTCTTT